This paragraph reports one T cell receptor (beta chain). Germline V CDR1 and CDR2: SGHNT, YYREEE (reference sequence). Trimming took 1 base from V and 5 from J; bases not matched to a gene: 7. This CDR3 contains 15 residues. The sample originates from a study of blood T cell repertoires in COVID-19. Overall study: The samples span acute and convalescent COVID-19 from the United States, Italy and Spain.

Data came from immunoSEQ multiplex PCR; TCRdb stores just in-frame clones and leaves some out. The data hold approximately 290,000 clones, with about nine tenths observed a single time. Specimen: peripheral blood. The receptor's source is a woman aged 25 to 39 with COVID-19, enrolled during active disease. The chain carries TRBV5-4 and TRBJ2-7; 9 nucleotides agree with TRBD1. The CDR3 sequence: CASSLTGQGSHEQYF. The CDR3 bases are TGTGCCAGCAGCTTGACCGGACAGGGGTCCCACGAGCAGTACTTC.